One sample yielded the 24 T cell receptor beta chains listed below, sequenced in a study of T cell repertoires in ileal Crohn's disease (dated by TCRdb to the late 2010s). In the paper's terms, the time point label means: neoterminal ileum biopsy at postoperative endoscopy, about 6 months after surgery. Library preparation employed the immunoSEQ multiplex PCR assay. TCRdb limited this immuneACCESS table to in-frame rearrangements with V and J called. A share of clones is missing; checked studies link under half to unresolved V genes, and the rest is unexplained. Present in this sample are roughly 3,600 clones, just over 70% of which were seen just once. In total, the top ten clones hold around 8% of the sample. The sample taken for sequencing was ileal tissue. Receptor source: an adult with Crohn's disease.

The rearrangement links TRBV16 to TRBJ2-7; tentatively, D is TRBD1 (6 bases). Trimming took 2 bases from V and 6 from J, leaving 11 bases between them. This CDR3 spans 13 amino acids. CDR1 KGHSY and CDR2 FQNENV come from the germline V gene. The CDR3 DNA follows: TGTGCCAGCAGCCAAAGGGTCAGGGGCGAGCAGTACGTC. Translating it yields CASSQRVRGEQYV.

This chain joins TRBV5-1 and TRBJ1-1, with D unresolved. CDR1 and CDR2 (germline): SGHRS, YFSETQ. The CDR3 is 14 amino acids. Trimming took off 0 bases at V and 7 bases at J, with 13 bases between the two ends. The CDR3 DNA reads as TGCGCCAGCAGCTTGGCGGGAGGCAGCCTTGAAGCTTTCTTT. The encoded protein is CASSLAGGSLEAFF.

J is TRBJ1-5 and V is TRBV5-4, with 7 bases matching TRBD1. CDR1 is SGHNT, CDR2 YYREEE, per germline (reference sequence). This CDR3 is built from 19 residues. Trimming took 5 bases from V and 0 from J; bases not matched to a gene: 17. CDR3 nucleotides: TGTGCCAGCAGAGTGGTCAGAAGCGACCGGGACAGTAGCAATCAGCCCCAGCATTTT. It codes for CASRVVRSDRDSSNQPQHF.

The chain recombines TRBV5-5 with TRBJ2-7, with 9 bases lining up with TRBD1. The CDR3 consists of 16 residues. Trimming removed 2 bases from V and 5 bases from J; junction bases left unmatched: 11. Germline values: CDR1 SGHKS, CDR2 YYEKEE (reference sequence). CDR3 DNA: TGTGCCAGCAGCTTTGAAACCGGGACAGGGATGAACGAGCAGTACTTC. Its translation: CASSFETGTGMNEQYF. The full variable domain, rest sourced from reference TRBV5-5 and TRBJ2-7, is DAGVTQSPTHLIKTRGQQVTLRCSPISGHKSVSWYQQVLGQGPQFIFQYYEKEERGRGNFPDRFSARQFPNYSSELNVNALLLGDSALYLCASSFETGTGMNEQYFGPGTRLTVT.

The chain links TRBV30 to TRBJ2-7; D perhaps matches TRBD1 (5 bases). V lost 5 bases, J lost 3 bases, and 14 bases lay in between. Germline values: CDR1 GTSNPN, CDR2 SVGIG (reference sequence). The CDR3 runs 13 residues. CDR3 in DNA: TGTGCCTGGCGGGCAGGGAAGGGCTACGAGCAGTACTTC. This sequence encodes CAWRAGKGYEQYF.

V gene TRBV4-1 combines with J gene TRBJ2-6, with 7 nucleotides matching TRBD1. This CDR3 comprises 20 residues. The V gene end was trimmed by 3 bases and the J gene end by 0 bases; junction bases not matched to a gene: 14. CDR1 is MGHRA, CDR2 YSYEKL, per germline. The CDR3 coding sequence is TGCGCCAGCAGCCATTCAACCGTCGGGACAGCCTACTCTGGGGCCAACGTCCTGACTTTC. Translation gives CASSHSTVGTAYSGANVLTF.

J is TRBJ2-1 and V is TRBV30; TRBD2 matches at 7 bases. Germline V gives CDR1 GTSNPN, CDR2 SVGIG (reference sequence). The CDR3 sequence is 20 residues long. V gave up 1 base and J gave up 0 bases; unmatched junction bases: 18. The DNA for the CDR3 is TGTGCCTGGAGTGGGGTCTCGGCTAGCGGTGGCCCGAGCTCCTACAATGAGCAGTTCTTC. It translates to CAWSGVSASGGPSSYNEQFF.

The rearrangement links TRBV5-4 to TRBJ2-3, with D tentatively TRBD2 (8 bases). CDR1 SGHNT and CDR2 YYREEE come from the germline V gene (reference sequence). Deletions cut 4 bases from V and 9 bases from J, with 24 bases between. The CDR3 extends over 16 amino acids. For the CDR3, the DNA is TGTGCCAGCAGCCCGGCCGGGAGGGGGCGAAGTGGGACGCAGTATTTT. Protein: CASSPAGRGRSGTQYF.

This clone was seen a single time. The chain is built from TRBV18 and TRBJ2-2, with D tentatively TRBD1 (5 bases). Looked up from germline, CDR1 is KGHSH and CDR2 is LQKENI. There are 15 residues in the CDR3. V lost 4 bases and J 1 base, leaving 10 bases between the germline ends. Here the CDR3 DNA reads TGTGCCAGCTCACGCGGACATTTGAACACCGGGGAGCTGTTTTTT. This codes for CASSRGHLNTGELFF.

This clone has only a few counts. The V call is TRBV6-1, the J call TRBJ2-1; 10 bases agree with TRBD2. Germline assignment: CDR1 MNHNS and CDR2 SASEGT. This CDR3 contains 16 residues. The trim removed 2 bases at V and 7 bases at J, leaving 8 bases unmatched. CDR3 sequence: CASSETTSGVGNEQFF. CDR3 nucleotide sequence: TGTGCCAGCAGTGAAACCACTAGCGGGGTAGGGAATGAGCAGTTCTTC.

The genes are TRBV5-6 and TRBJ2-1, with D maybe TRBD2 (5 bases). The CDR3 runs 16 residues. Deletions cut 1 base from V and 3 bases from J, with 14 bases between. The germline CDR1 and CDR2 sequences are SGHDT and YYEEEE. CDR3 residues: CASSLQDYQNYNEQFF. The CDR3 DNA sequence: TGTGCCAGCAGCTTGCAAGACTACCAGAACTACAATGAGCAGTTCTTC.

This clone showed up just once. The rearrangement links TRBV18 to TRBJ2-5; TRBD2 might be the D (5 bases). V was trimmed by 3 bases and J by 1 base, leaving 6 bases between them. Germline V CDR1 and CDR2: KGHSH, LQKENI. The CDR3 length is 13 residues. The CDR3 region is CASSPTSQETQYF. The CDR3 coding sequence is TGTGCCAGCTCACCCACTAGCCAAGAGACCCAGTACTTC.

The rearrangement links TRBV7-8 to TRBJ1-4, with D tentatively TRBD1 (5 bases). This CDR3 contains 16 residues. V lost 2 bases and J 5 bases, leaving 15 bases between the germline ends. Germline assignment: CDR1 SGHVS and CDR2 FQNEAQ. For the CDR3, the DNA is TGTGCCAGCAGCTTATACTCGGCCAGGGTAAATGAAAAACTGTTTTTT. This sequence encodes CASSLYSARVNEKLFF. Full variable domain (remainder filled in from reference TRBV7-8 and TRBJ1-4): GAGVSQSPRYKVAKRGQDVALRCDPISGHVSLFWYQQALGQGPEFLTYFQNEAQLDKSGLPSDRFFAERPEGSVSTLKIQRTQQEDSAVYLCASSLYSARVNEKLFFGSGTQLSVL.

This chain joins TRBV4-2 and TRBJ2-7; maybe TRBD1 (5 bases). Germline V gene lookup returns CDR1 LGHNA and CDR2 YNFKEQ. The CDR3 has 13 residues. The V end was cut by 2 bases, the J end by 3 bases, with 8 bases between. The CDR3 nucleotides read TGTGCCAGCAGCCAACAGACAGACTACGAGCAGTACTTC. This translates into CASSQQTDYEQYF.

The chain combines TRBV7-9 with TRBJ2-2, with 7 nucleotides matching TRBD2. From germline, CDR1 is SEHNR and CDR2 FQNEAQ (reference sequence). J was trimmed by 3 bases and V by 5 bases; bases with no gene match: 3. The length of the CDR3 is 14 residues. The CDR3: CASSLLADTGELFF. The CDR3 DNA is TGTGCCAGCAGCCTGCTAGCGGACACCGGGGAGCTGTTTTTT.

The chain employs TRBV4-3 and TRBJ1-1; possible D gene TRBD1, 6 bases. CDR3 length equals 14 residues. V lost 1 base to trimming and J lost 7 bases, with 13 bases between them. The germline gives CDR1 LGHNA, CDR2 YSLEER. CDR3 protein: CASSQAQGSFEAFF. The CDR3 nucleotides read TGCGCCAGCAGCCAAGCGCAGGGGTCTTTTGAAGCTTTCTTT.

The V and J genes are TRBV5-1 and TRBJ2-3; D perhaps matches TRBD2 (6 bases). The CDR3 sequence is 14 residues long. The V end was cut by 3 bases, the J end by 6 bases, with 14 bases between. The germline V gene encodes CDR1 SGHRS and CDR2 YFSETQ. The CDR3 sequence: CASSWEDWSDTQYF. The CDR3 coding sequence is TGCGCCAGCAGCTGGGAGGACTGGTCCGATACGCAGTATTTT.

V and J are TRBV2 and TRBJ1-2; 9 nucleotides line up with TRBD1. The ends lost 4 bases at V and 2 bases at J; junction bases unmatched: 11. Germline CDR1 reads SNHLY; CDR2 reads FYNNEI. This CDR3 comprises 17 residues. In nucleotides, the CDR3 is TGTGCCAGCAGTGCCGGGACAGGGCCATCGCTAAACTATGGCTACACCTTC. It codes for CASSAGTGPSLNYGYTF.

V is TRBV9 and J is TRBJ2-3; 9 bases fit TRBD2. Trimming removed 0 bases from V and 4 bases from J; junction bases left unmatched: 6. CDR1 and CDR2 from the germline V gene are SGDLS and YYNGEE. This CDR3 has 16 amino acids. The CDR3 loop is CASSVGAGGAPDTQYF. Written as DNA, the CDR3 is TGTGCCAGCAGCGTAGGAGCGGGAGGCGCTCCAGATACGCAGTATTTT.

Judged by abundance, this clone is large. The chain recombines TRBV30 with TRBJ1-6; 9 bases align to TRBD1. Germline lookup yields CDR1 GTSNPN and CDR2 SVGIG (reference sequence). The CDR3 covers 16 residues. V shed 5 bases and J 8 bases; nucleotides not matched to a gene: 13. CDR3: CAWGDRAKGVYSPLHF. CDR3 in DNA: TGTGCCTGGGGGGACAGGGCCAAAGGGGTCTATTCACCCCTCCACTTT.

The chain has TRBV5-6 and TRBJ2-2; weak D call: TRBD1 (6 bases). V was cut by 2 bases and J by 9 bases, with 11 bases left in between. CDR3 length: 13 amino acids. The germline gives CDR1 SGHDT, CDR2 YYEEEE. The CDR3, as DNA: TGTGCCAGCAGCTTTACAGGGAGCTGGGAGCTGTTTTTT. Amino acids: CASSFTGSWELFF. Drawing the rest from reference TRBV5-6 and TRBJ2-2, the complete variable domain is DAGVTQSPTHLIKTRGQQVTLRCSPKSGHDTVSWYQQALGQGPQFIFQYYEEEERQRGNFPDRFSGHQFPNYSSELNVNALLLGDSALYLCASSFTGSWELFFGEGSRLTVL.

This sequence joins TRBV21-1 and TRBJ1-3; the tabulated D call, TRBD1, remains unverified against the DNA. TRBV21-1 is an annotated pseudogene. The CDR3 covers 18 residues. The CDR3 is CASNKIGTHRVSGNTIYF. CDR3 DNA sequence: TGTGCCAGCAATAAAATAGGTACTCACAGGGTCTCTGGAAACACCATATATTTT.

The sample holds one count of this clone. The chain recombines TRBV30 with TRBJ1-6; D perhaps matches TRBD1 (5 bases). In germline, CDR1 is GTSNPN, CDR2 SVGIG (reference sequence). With 7 bases removed from V and 8 bases from J, the gap between germline ends came to 15 bases. The CDR3 totals 13 residues. The CDR3 spells CASKSDTHSPLHF. The CDR3 DNA is TGTGCCTCAAAATCGGACACGCATTCACCCCTCCACTTT.

The chain has TRBV5-6 and TRBJ1-3; D unclear. V was shortened by 0 bases and J by 2 bases, with 12 bases between the two germline ends. CDR1 SGHDT and CDR2 YYEEEE come from the germline V gene. The CDR3 contains 16 residues. CDR3 bases: TGTGCCAGCAGCTTGGCCTGGGCGCAAACTGGAAACACCATATATTTT. It codes for CASSLAWAQTGNTIYF.